This entry describes one T cell receptor (beta chain). CD4+ T cell IFNgamma after overnight CMV lysate exposure gave donor CMV status. The data derive from a study of naive and memory T cell subsets. Germline V gene data show CDR1 as MDHEN and CDR2 as SYDVKM. The CDR3 consists of 13 residues. Trimming pared 1 base from V and 2 bases from J, leaving 6 bases between. The beta constant-region primer was an equimolar mix of two oligonucleotides covering TRBC1 and TRBC2. TCRdb reprocessed the UMI-ligation and nested PCR reads with MiXCR, giving one entry per CDR3 protein. The data contain about 150,000 distinct CDR3 sequences, approximately 15% of them singletons.

This receptor was obtained from a human donor in good health. Sequencing was carried out using naive CD4+ T cells from blood. This chain links TRBV28 with TRBJ2-7; D unclear. The CDR3 region is CASSLSPAYEQYF. The CDR3 DNA is TGTGCCAGCAGTTTATCGCCCGCCTACGAGCAGTACTTC.